These 7 T cell receptor beta chains share one sample of origin, sequenced in a study of control samples from healthy donors and cancer patients. Measured with immunoSEQ multiplex PCR; TCRdb has only the in-frame clones, and not every one. There are around 31,000 clones in the sample; roughly 95% occur only once, and 6.6% lies in the top ten. What was sequenced was blood. The origin of the receptors is a man in his sixties in good health.

For the CDR3, the DNA is TGCAGTGCTAGTCCCCGGGTGGTGGGCAACACTGAAGCTTTCTTT. This sequence encodes CSASPRVVGNTEAFF. This chain joins TRBV20-1 and TRBJ1-1; D gene ambiguous. CDR1 DFQATT and CDR2 SNEGSKA come from the germline V gene (reference sequence). Trimming shortened V by 3 bases and J by 2 bases, and 16 bases separated the two germline ends. The CDR3 covers 15 residues.

This clone has a single count. The chain is built from TRBV19 and TRBJ1-6; 8 nucleotides match TRBD1. The length of the CDR3 is 16 residues. Germline-derived CDR1 and CDR2 are LNHDA and SQIVND (reference sequence). V was clipped by 5 bases and J by 10 bases; unmatched bases: 13. The CDR3 DNA is TGTGCCAGTAGTCCCCGGACAGGGATGATAGGGTCACCCCTCCACTTT. Encoded protein: CASSPRTGMIGSPLHF.

V gene TRBV19 combines with J gene TRBJ2-7; 8 bases map to TRBD1. Germline CDR1 and CDR2: LNHDA and SQIVND (reference sequence). The CDR3 has 13 amino acids. The trim removed 7 bases at V and 4 bases at J, leaving 6 bases unmatched. The CDR3 loop reads CASNPGGMYEQYF. The CDR3 DNA sequence: TGTGCCAGTAATCCAGGGGGCATGTACGAGCAGTACTTC.

The CDR3 is CASSLSLGQVLSEAFF. The CDR3 bases are TGTGCCAGCAGTTTGTCCCTAGGACAGGTTTTAAGTGAAGCTTTCTTT. J is TRBJ1-1 and V is TRBV28; 7 nucleotides line up with TRBD1. V was pared by 3 bases and J by 7 bases, with 14 bases of the junction left unmatched. The CDR3 is made up of 16 amino acids. Germline CDR1 reads MDHEN; CDR2 reads SYDVKM.

CDR3 DNA: TGTGCCAGCATCGGACTAGCGGGATACCCTAGGTGGGAGACCCAGTACTTC. This encodes CASIGLAGYPRWETQYF. The chain uses TRBV25-1 and TRBJ2-5; 12 nucleotides match TRBD2. With V trimmed by 7 bases and J by 5 bases, 14 bases remained unmatched. The CDR3 loop spans 17 amino acids. CDR1 is MGHDK, CDR2 SYGVNS, per germline.

Of note for this clone: One end of the junction fails to match germline, which may point to a read error. The chain combines TRBV29-1 with TRBJ2-7, with TRBD1 matching 8 bases. Germline V gene sequence: CDR1 SQVTM, CDR2 ANQGSEA. CDR3 length: 13 residues. Here the CDR3 DNA reads TGCAGCGTGGAAGGACAGGGCATCAACGAGCAGTACTTC. Protein sequence: CSVEGQGINEQYF.

The chain combines TRBV9 with TRBJ1-1; D unresolved. With 2 bases removed from V and 4 bases from J, the gap between germline ends came to 12 bases. The V gene's germline CDR1 is SGDLS and CDR2 YYNGEE. This CDR3 is built from 14 residues. In DNA, the CDR3 is TGTGCCAGCAGCGTCTCGGACTGGGGCACTGAAGCTTTCTTT. It translates to CASSVSDWGTEAFF. The full variable domain, in which reference TRBV9 and TRBJ1-1 provide the parts outside the CDR3, is DSGVTQTPKHLITATGQRVTLRCSPRSGDLSVYWYQQSLDQGLQFLIQYYNGEERAKGNILERFSAQQFPDLHSELNLSSLELGDSALYFCASSVSDWGTEAFFGQGTRLTVV.